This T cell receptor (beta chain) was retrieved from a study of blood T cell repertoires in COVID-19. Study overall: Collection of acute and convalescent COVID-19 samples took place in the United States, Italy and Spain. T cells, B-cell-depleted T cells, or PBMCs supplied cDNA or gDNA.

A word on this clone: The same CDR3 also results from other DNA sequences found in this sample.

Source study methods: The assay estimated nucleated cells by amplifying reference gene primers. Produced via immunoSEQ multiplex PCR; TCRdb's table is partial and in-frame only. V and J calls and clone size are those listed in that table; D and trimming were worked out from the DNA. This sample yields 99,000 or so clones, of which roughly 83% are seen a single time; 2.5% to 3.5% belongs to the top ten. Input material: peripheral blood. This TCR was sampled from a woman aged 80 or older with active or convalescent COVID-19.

CDR3 nucleotides: TGTGCCACCAGCAGAGAAAGAGGGAACACTGAAGCTTTCTTT. Amino acids: CATSRERGNTEAFF. The chain employs TRBV15 and TRBJ1-1; D gene ambiguous. Between the trimmed V and J ends, which lost 0 bases and 1 base, there was a span of 6 bases. Germline loops: CDR1 LNHNV, CDR2 YYDKDF (reference sequence). The CDR3 has 14 amino acids.